This TCR beta chain emerged from a study of blood T cells in healthy people across ages. Study in general: Template-switching capture recovered about one barcoded beta molecule per two T cells.

Next came a second PCR, run for 7 to 11 cycles, which used a sample-barcoded 5' primer along with a J-beta primer mix. Every cDNA molecule bore a tag from a template-switch adaptor containing 12 random nucleotides. TCRdb re-derived calls from the 5' RACE reads in MiXCR, one entry per CDR3 protein. The sample has 1,500,000 or so distinct CDR3 sequences, 42% seen once. A word on this clonotype: No antigen is known for it.

Study results and limitations: Estimated diversity, derived from one million T cells, was regarded as an underestimate. Fewer expanded clones and more diversity marked long-lived versus aged donors.

Germline assignment: CDR1 MGHRA and CDR2 YSYEKL. The CDR3 extends over 16 amino acids. Trimming took 4 bases from V and 3 from J, leaving 17 bases between them. The sequence was obtained from a woman aged 18-30 years in good health. The sample comprised blood. The rearrangement links TRBV4-1 to TRBJ2-3; D gene unclear. In DNA, the CDR3 is TGCGCCAGCAGCCCGTCCATGGCCGTCGGGACAGATACGCAGTATTTT. This translates into CASSPSMAVGTDTQYF.